Following are 31 T cell receptor beta chains from one sample sequenced in a study of blood T cell repertoires in COVID-19 (dated by TCRdb to about 2020). Libraries were made using the immunoSEQ multiplex PCR assay. TCRdb stores this immuneACCESS table with in-frame sequences only. Part of the clones is absent; in the studies checked, under half of the shortfall reflects unresolved V genes, and no reason is known for the rest. This sample comprises 470,000 or so clones, over 75% of them detected only once. Under 4% of the sample comes from the top ten. Material for sequencing was peripheral blood. These receptors originate from a human donor in a cohort sampled during active COVID-19.

The chain couples TRBV7-8 to TRBJ2-7, with 9 nucleotides matching TRBD1. The CDR3 extends over 14 amino acids. The V segment lost 5 bases and the J segment 3 bases; nucleotides outside the gene matches: 5. In germline, CDR1 is SGHVS, CDR2 FQNEAQ. CDR3 protein: CASSITGGGYEQYF. CDR3 coding DNA: TGTGCCAGCAGCATCACAGGGGGCGGCTACGAGCAGTACTTC.

The V and J genes are TRBV18 and TRBJ2-2; D is uncertain. From germline, CDR1 is KGHSH and CDR2 LQKENI. V gave up 8 bases and J gave up 1 base, with 11 bases separating them. The CDR3 is 14 residues long. The DNA for the CDR3 is TGTGCCAGCGGAGCCGCTAAGAACACCGGGGAGCTGTTTTTT. Its translation is CASGAAKNTGELFF.

This chain connects TRBV11-2 to TRBJ1-2; TRBD1 aligns across 10 bases. CDR3 length: 16 amino acids. With 4 bases clipped from V and 7 bases from J, the junction kept 12 bases outside the gene matches. Looked up from germline, CDR1 is SGHAT and CDR2 is FQNNGV. CDR3 loop: CASSSSRQGAIRGYTF. CDR3 bases: TGTGCCAGCAGCTCCTCCAGACAGGGGGCGATTCGTGGCTACACCTTC.

The chain is built from TRBV2 and TRBJ2-1; 10 bases are shared with TRBD1. This CDR3 contains 15 residues. V shed 5 bases, J shed 10 bases, and the junction held 11 bases outside the gene matches. Germline loops: CDR1 SNHLY, CDR2 FYNNEI. CDR3 sequence (DNA): TGTGCCAGCAGTCTGATTACCGGGACAGGGGTGGAGCAGTTCTTC. This translates into CASSLITGTGVEQFF.

The chain is built from TRBV5-1 and TRBJ2-3; D is unclear. The CDR3 totals 16 residues. CDR1 SGHRS and CDR2 YFSETQ come from the germline V gene. Trimming pared 2 bases from V and 2 bases from J, leaving 15 bases between. CDR3 protein: CASSLLFGTDTDTQYF. For the CDR3, the DNA is TGCGCCAGCAGCTTATTATTTGGAACAGACACAGATACGCAGTATTTT. The variable domain in full, completed from reference TRBV5-1 and TRBJ2-3, reads KAGVTQTPRYLIKTRGQQVTLSCSPISGHRSVSWYQQTPGQGLQFLFEYFSETQRNKGNFPGRFSGRQFSNSRSEMNVSTLELGDSALYLCASSLLFGTDTDTQYFGPGTRLTVL.

Of note for this clone: At one end the junction does not follow the germline gene, possibly because of a read error. CDR3 protein: CSAREKGAPYF. CDR3 DNA: TGCAGTGCTAGAGAAAAGGGGGCCCCGTACTTC. The chain joins TRBV20-1 to TRBJ1-2, with 7 bases that match TRBD1. Germline assignment: CDR1 DFQATT and CDR2 SNEGSKA (reference sequence). The CDR3 totals 11 residues.

This chain's CDR3 is CATSRGDNQPQHF. Written as DNA, the CDR3 is TGTGCCACCAGCAGGGGCGATAATCAGCCCCAGCATTTT. This sequence joins TRBV15 and TRBJ1-5; D remains ambiguous. The germline V and J ends were trimmed by 3 bases and 4 bases, with 7 bases remaining between them. Germline V lookup: CDR1 LNHNV, CDR2 YYDKDF (reference sequence). CDR3 length: 13 amino acids.

The V and J genes are TRBV5-1 and TRBJ1-1; D perhaps matches TRBD1 (5 bases). The V gene lost 6 bases and the J gene lost 1 base, with 16 bases spanning the gap. The CDR3 sequence is 15 residues long. Germline V gene lookup returns CDR1 SGHRS and CDR2 YFSETQ. DNA for the CDR3: TGCGCCAGCAACTCATTAGGGGATACGAACACTGAAGCTTTCTTT. Encoded protein: CASNSLGDTNTEAFF.

The V gene is TRBV28, the J gene TRBJ2-3, with 7 positions matching TRBD1. The CDR3 totals 12 residues. V was clipped by 3 bases and J by 9 bases; unmatched bases: 3. Per the germline V gene, CDR1 is MDHEN and CDR2 is SYDVKM. The CDR3, as DNA: TGTGCCAGCAGTTTCAGGGACAGCACGCAGTATTTT. Its translation is CASSFRDSTQYF.

This CDR3 reads CASSQAGLAGENEQFF. The DNA of the CDR3 is TGTGCCAGCAGCCAAGCGGGGCTAGCGGGAGAGAATGAGCAGTTCTTC. V gene TRBV4-2 combines with J gene TRBJ2-1; 10 nucleotides line up with TRBD2. From germline, CDR1 is LGHNA and CDR2 YNFKEQ. The CDR3 runs to 16 residues. Germline trimming cut 1 base from V and 7 bases from J; bases unmatched to any gene: 7.

The J gene is TRBJ1-2, the V gene TRBV28; TRBD1 might be the D (6 bases). V was clipped by 5 bases and J by 4 bases, with 17 bases between them. The CDR3 runs 15 residues. CDR1 is MDHEN, CDR2 SYDVKM, per germline. In nucleotides, the CDR3 is TGTGCCAGCAGTCCCCGGGCAGGGGCCTTCTATGGCTACACCTTC. Its translation is CASSPRAGAFYGYTF.

The chain employs TRBV28 and TRBJ1-3; 8 positions agree with TRBD1. Germline CDR1 is MDHEN and CDR2 is SYDVKM. This CDR3 has 15 amino acids. V gave up 7 bases and J gave up 1 base; unmatched junction bases: 6. The CDR3 nucleotides are TGTGCCAGCATGACAGGGGAGGATTCTGGAAACACCATATATTTT. It translates to CASMTGEDSGNTIYF.

This chain connects TRBV29-1 to TRBJ1-5, with TRBD1 matching 9 bases. The CDR3 has 14 amino acids. The V and J ends lost 6 bases and 4 bases, in that order; junction bases with no gene match: 7. Germline V lookup: CDR1 SQVTM, CDR2 ANQGSEA. CDR3 in DNA: TGCAGCGTCGCGACAGGGGGGATAAATCAGCCCCAGCATTTT. This sequence encodes CSVATGGINQPQHF.

V and J are TRBV11-2 and TRBJ2-1; 13 bases fit TRBD2. Germline trimming cut 4 bases from V and 5 bases from J; bases unmatched to any gene: 11. The CDR3 has 18 residues. CDR1 and CDR2 from the germline V gene are SGHAT and FQNNGV. The CDR3 sequence is CASSSRTSGSIYHNEQFF. The CDR3 DNA reads as TGTGCCAGCAGCTCCCGGACTAGCGGGAGTATATACCACAATGAGCAGTTCTTC.

The genes are TRBV3-1 (or the pseudogene TRBV3-2) and TRBJ1-1; D ambiguous. CDR1 and CDR2 (germline): LGHDT, YNNKEL (reference sequence). This CDR3 is 13 amino acids long. With 1 base removed from V and 4 bases from J, the gap between germline ends came to 7 bases. This CDR3 reads CASSQVRATEAFF. The DNA of the CDR3 is TGTGCCAGCAGCCAAGTGAGGGCCACTGAAGCTTTCTTT.

The V and J genes are TRBV28 and TRBJ2-7, with 12 positions matching TRBD2. The CDR3 contains 16 residues. The germline V gene encodes CDR1 MDHEN and CDR2 SYDVKM. Trimming at V came to 8 bases and at J to 3 bases, leaving 11 bases not matched to a gene. The CDR3 is CASHEQTSGRYYEQYF. The CDR3 DNA sequence: TGTGCCAGCCACGAACAAACTAGCGGGAGGTACTACGAGCAGTACTTC.

The V gene is TRBV7-2, the J gene TRBJ1-3; D is unresolved. CDR3 length: 15 residues. Germline V gives CDR1 SGHTA, CDR2 FQGNSA. V dropped 4 bases and J dropped 0 bases, with 10 bases sitting between them. CDR3 nucleotide sequence: TGTGCCAGCAGCTACGGACTGAGCTCTGGAAACACCATATATTTT. As protein: CASSYGLSSGNTIYF.

The chain is built from TRBV7-9 and TRBJ2-3; 7 bases match TRBD2. The germline V gene encodes CDR1 SEHNR and CDR2 FQNEAQ (reference sequence). J gave up 4 bases and V 2 bases, and 12 bases lay outside the gene matches. The CDR3 totals 17 residues. The CDR3 DNA sequence: TGTGCCAGCAGCTTAAGTGGGGGGGAGCTAGCGTCAGATACGCAGTATTTT. Its translation is CASSLSGGELASDTQYF.

The chain links TRBV29-1 to TRBJ2-2, with 8 nucleotides matching TRBD2. Germline CDR1 SQVTM, CDR2 ANQGSEA. The trim removed 3 bases at V and 1 base at J, leaving 10 bases unmatched. This CDR3 comprises 17 residues. The CDR3 DNA sequence: TGCAGCGTTGACGTTGTGGTAGCGGGAAGGAACACCGGGGAGCTGTTTTTT. It yields the protein CSVDVVVAGRNTGELFF.

The V and J genes are TRBV6-4 and TRBJ1-1; 7 bases fit TRBD1. V lost 4 bases to trimming and J lost 3 bases; unmatched junction nucleotides: 2. The CDR3 consists of 13 residues. CDR1 and CDR2 from the germline V gene are MRHNA and SNTAGT. CDR3 bases: TGTGCCAGCAGTGCGGGACAGTACACTGAAGCTTTCTTT. Its translation: CASSAGQYTEAFF.

The V call is TRBV9, the J call TRBJ2-3; 12 nucleotides line up with TRBD2. CDR3 length equals 16 residues. Germline-derived CDR1 and CDR2 are SGDLS and YYNGEE. V was clipped by 4 bases and J by 6 bases; unmatched bases: 9. This CDR3 is CASSLRLAGVADTQYF. The CDR3 DNA follows: TGTGCCAGCAGCTTAAGACTAGCGGGAGTAGCTGATACGCAGTATTTT.

This chain links TRBV28 with TRBJ2-3; 9 nucleotides line up with TRBD1. Losses at the gene ends were 10 bases for V and 2 bases for J; bases not matched to a gene: 7. The CDR3 contains 14 residues. The V gene's germline CDR1 is MDHEN and CDR2 SYDVKM. The CDR3 spells CATEGQGYTDTQYF. CDR3 coding DNA: TGTGCCACCGAGGGACAGGGTTACACAGATACGCAGTATTTT.

This sequence joins TRBV7-3 and TRBJ2-1; TRBD2 is a possible D gene (5 bases). Deletions cut 2 bases from V and 4 bases from J, with 12 bases between. This CDR3 has 15 amino acids. CDR1 and CDR2 from the germline V gene are SGHTA and FQGTGA. CDR3 region: CASSLASLPYNEQFF. CDR3 nucleotide sequence: TGTGCCAGCAGCTTAGCTAGCTTGCCTTACAATGAGCAGTTCTTC.

This clone came up many times. The V gene is TRBV7-9, the J gene TRBJ1-6; D call uncertain. The CDR3 has 14 amino acids. Trimming removed 1 base from V and 5 bases from J, with 6 bases in between. Germline CDR1 reads SEHNR; CDR2 reads FQNEAQ (reference sequence). CDR3 loop: CASSLGGNNSPLHF. For the CDR3, the DNA is TGTGCCAGCAGCTTAGGCGGCAATAATTCACCCCTCCACTTT.

This sequence joins TRBV3-1 (or the pseudogene TRBV3-2) and TRBJ2-2, with D hard to call. This CDR3 spans 17 amino acids. Trimming left V 3 bases short and J 3 bases short, with 17 bases between. Looked up from germline, CDR1 is LGHDT and CDR2 is YNNKEL (reference sequence). Here the CDR3 reads CASSHHGKVADTGELFF. CDR3 nucleotide sequence: TGTGCCAGCAGCCACCATGGCAAGGTTGCGGACACCGGGGAGCTGTTTTTT.

This clone was seen only a few times. The chain has TRBV15 and TRBJ1-2, with 9 bases aligning to TRBD1. CDR3 size: 15 residues. After removal of 5 bases from V and 7 bases from J, the junction contained 11 bases not matched to a gene. Germline assignment: CDR1 LNHNV and CDR2 YYDKDF (reference sequence). CDR3 in amino acids: CATSAHRGRMVGYTF. As DNA, the CDR3 is TGTGCCACCAGCGCCCACAGGGGGCGAATGGTTGGCTACACCTTC.

This chain links TRBV5-6 with TRBJ1-2, with TRBD1 matching over 7 bases. V dropped 0 bases and J dropped 4; count of bases not matched to a gene: 9. The CDR3 is made up of 16 amino acids. The germline V gene has CDR1 SGHDT and CDR2 YYEEEE. CDR3 DNA: TGTGCCAGCAGCTTGGCCGGGCAGGGGGAATTCTATGGCTACACCTTC. This codes for CASSLAGQGEFYGYTF.

This chain joins TRBV3-1 (or the pseudogene TRBV3-2) and TRBJ2-1; 9 bases are a match to TRBD2. Germline CDR1 and CDR2: LGHDT and YNNKEL (reference sequence). V was clipped by 6 bases and J by 15 bases; unmatched bases: 15. CDR3 size: 14 residues. CDR3 coding DNA: TGTGCCAGCAGTTTTTCAGCGGGAGGACCGTTCCTGTTCTTC. Its translation is CASSFSAGGPFLFF.

In DNA, the CDR3 is TGTGCCAGCAGCTTCGACAGGAACACTGAAGCTTTCTTT. Protein product: CASSFDRNTEAFF. This chain joins TRBV5-4 and TRBJ1-1; D is possibly TRBD1 (5 bases). The ends were cut back, 2 bases at V and 1 base at J, with 6 bases in the middle. The CDR3 length is 13 residues. Per the germline V gene, CDR1 is SGHNT and CDR2 is YYREEE (reference sequence). The variable domain in full, completed from reference TRBV5-4 and TRBJ1-1, reads ETGVTQSPTHLIKTRGQQVTLRCSSQSGHNTVSWYQQALGQGPQFIFQYYREEENGRGNFPPRFSGLQFPNYSSELNVNALELDDSALYLCASSFDRNTEAFFGQGTRLTVV.

The rearrangement joins TRBV5-4 to TRBJ2-5, with a tentative D call TRBD1 (6 bases). This CDR3 contains 15 residues. The germline V gene has CDR1 SGHNT and CDR2 YYREEE (reference sequence). V shed 5 bases and J shed 1 base, with 15 bases lying between them. The CDR3 spells CASSSTQGVQETQYF. The CDR3 DNA follows: TGTGCCAGCAGTTCGACACAGGGTGTCCAAGAGACCCAGTACTTC.

The rearrangement joins TRBV19 to TRBJ2-4; 8 bases align to TRBD1. This CDR3 region has 17 residues. The germline V gene has CDR1 LNHDA and CDR2 SQIVND (reference sequence). V was clipped by 5 bases and J by 4 bases; unmatched bases: 13. CDR3 residues: CASSPPRGQGTKNIQYF. In DNA form, the CDR3 reads TGTGCCAGTAGTCCACCGAGAGGACAGGGCACAAAAAACATTCAGTACTTC.